Presented here are 11 T cell receptor beta chains from one specimen sequenced in a study of shared clonotypes between healthy human individuals. The table came from immunoSEQ multiplex PCR; TCRdb's copy has only in-frame clones and leaves some out. The sample shows about 2.3 million clones, roughly 93% of them seen only once. Sequencing was performed on naive CD4+ T cells from PBMCs. This sample's subset: CD45RA+ positively selected. Source of these receptors: a young man in good health. Some clones in this sample may be carry-over from other donors' samples.

This clone appeared once. V is TRBV5-1 and J is TRBJ2-5; maybe TRBD1 (6 bases). V was cut by 0 bases and J by 4 bases, with 16 bases left in between. The CDR3 runs 16 residues. Germline loops: CDR1 SGHRS, CDR2 YFSETQ. CDR3 bases: TGCGCCAGCAGCTTGGTAGGGGGTCGAGGGGGAGAGACCCAGTACTTC. This sequence encodes CASSLVGGRGGETQYF.

The chain combines TRBV28 with TRBJ2-7; no firm D call. This CDR3 spans 13 amino acids. Germline V lookup: CDR1 MDHEN, CDR2 SYDVKM. Trimming took 1 base from V and 3 from J, leaving 7 bases between them. The CDR3 DNA follows: TGTGCCAGCAGTTTATTGGCATACTACGAGCAGTACTTC. Translated: CASSLLAYYEQYF. Using reference TRBV28 and TRBJ2-7 for the parts outside the CDR3, the full variable domain is DVKVTQSSRYLVKRTGEKVFLECVQDMDHENMFWYRQDPGLGLRLIYFSYDVKMKEKGDIPEGYSVSREKKERFSLILESASTNQTSMYLCASSLLAYYEQYFGPGTRLTVT.

This chain links TRBV28 with TRBJ1-5; a weak D match, TRBD1 (6 bases). The germline gives CDR1 MDHEN, CDR2 SYDVKM. The CDR3 length is 16 residues. Trimming took off 5 bases at V and 6 bases at J, with 20 bases between the two ends. The CDR3 bases are TGTGCCAGCAGTCTGGCAGGAGGGGGGAGAGGTCAGCCCCAGCATTTT. Translating gives CASSLAGGGRGQPQHF.

The J gene is TRBJ1-1, the V gene TRBV4-1, with D tentatively TRBD1 (5 bases). Germline V gives CDR1 MGHRA, CDR2 YSYEKL. The V and J ends lost 0 bases and 1 base respectively, with 21 bases between them. The CDR3 consists of 19 residues. The DNA for the CDR3 is TGCGCCAGCAGCCAAGATATTATGTTGGGCAGGGAAGCGAACACTGAAGCTTTCTTT. Protein: CASSQDIMLGREANTEAFF.

The CDR3 here is CASSLLGQNWNTEAFF. CDR3 nucleotide sequence: TGTGCCAGCAGTTTATTGGGACAGAATTGGAACACTGAAGCTTTCTTT. This chain links TRBV28 with TRBJ1-1; 7 bases line up with TRBD1. V lost 1 base to trimming and J lost 1 base; unmatched junction nucleotides: 6. CDR3 size: 16 residues. Germline values: CDR1 MDHEN, CDR2 SYDVKM.

The chain uses TRBV28 and TRBJ1-1; weak D call: TRBD1 (6 bases). V lost 8 bases, J lost 6 bases, and 19 bases lay in between. The CDR3 consists of 14 residues. Germline loops: CDR1 MDHEN, CDR2 SYDVKM. CDR3 sequence reads: CASQSGGERAEAFF. CDR3 in DNA: TGTGCCAGCCAAAGTGGGGGCGAACGGGCTGAAGCTTTCTTT.

V and J are TRBV5-1 and TRBJ2-1, with TRBD2 matching over 13 bases. The ends lost 3 bases at V and 10 bases at J; junction bases unmatched: 4. CDR1 is SGHRS, CDR2 YFSETQ, per germline. CDR3 size: 14 residues. CDR3 coding DNA: TGCGCCAGCAGCTCCCCGACTAGCGGGAGGGAGCAGTTCTTC. Encoded protein: CASSSPTSGREQFF.

The V and J genes are TRBV19 and TRBJ1-1; D not certain. From germline, CDR1 is LNHDA and CDR2 SQIVND (reference sequence). The CDR3 totals 11 residues. The CDR3 reads CVSARNTEAFF. In DNA form, the CDR3 reads TGTGTGTCGGCCAGGAACACTGAAGCTTTCTTT.

CDR3 coding DNA: TGTGCCAGCAGTACTGATCCGGGACAGGGGAGGTACACAGATACGCAGTATTTT. Amino acids: CASSTDPGQGRYTDTQYF. The V call is TRBV28, the J call TRBJ2-3, with 10 bases matching TRBD1. This CDR3 is built from 18 residues. In germline, CDR1 is MDHEN, CDR2 SYDVKM. Unmatched junction bases numbered 13, after V lost 5 bases and J lost 2 bases.

The gene calls are TRBV5-1 and TRBJ2-5; TRBD2 might be the D (6 bases). V shed 4 bases and J shed 3 bases, with 10 bases lying between them. Germline assignment: CDR1 SGHRS and CDR2 YFSETQ. CDR3 length equals 13 residues. The CDR3 loop reads CASSEPGEETQYF. The DNA of the CDR3 is TGCGCCAGCAGCGAGCCGGGGGAAGAGACCCAGTACTTC.

The J gene is TRBJ1-1, the V gene TRBV6-5; D unclear. Germline V lookup: CDR1 MNHEY, CDR2 SVGAGI. The germline V and J ends were trimmed by 3 bases and 5 bases, with 13 bases remaining between them. This CDR3 has 14 residues. The CDR3 DNA reads TGTGCCAGCAGTTATTCAATAGGACCAACTGAAGCTTTCTTT. Its protein is CASSYSIGPTEAFF.